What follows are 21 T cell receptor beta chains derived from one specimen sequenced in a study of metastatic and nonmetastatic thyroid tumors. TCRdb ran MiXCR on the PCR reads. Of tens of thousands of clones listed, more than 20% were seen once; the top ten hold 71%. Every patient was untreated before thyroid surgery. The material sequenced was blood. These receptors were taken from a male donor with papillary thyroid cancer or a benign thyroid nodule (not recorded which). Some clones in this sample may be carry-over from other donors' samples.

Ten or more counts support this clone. CDR3 sequence (DNA): TGCGCCAGCAGCCCCCAGCGGGAGGGGACAGATACGCAGTATTTT. Its translation is CASSPQREGTDTQYF. The rearrangement links TRBV5-1 to TRBJ2-3; TRBD2 matches at 10 bases. After removal of 4 bases from V and 3 bases from J, the junction contained 5 bases not matched to a gene. The CDR3 is 15 amino acids. Germline CDR1 and CDR2: SGHRS and YFSETQ.

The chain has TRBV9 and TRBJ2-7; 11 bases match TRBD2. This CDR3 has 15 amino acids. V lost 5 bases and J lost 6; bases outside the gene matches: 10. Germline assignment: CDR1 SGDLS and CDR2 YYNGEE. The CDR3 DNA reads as TGTGCCAGCAGTCTCTCGCATACTAGCGGGGGCGAGCAGTACTTC. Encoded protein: CASSLSHTSGGEQYF.

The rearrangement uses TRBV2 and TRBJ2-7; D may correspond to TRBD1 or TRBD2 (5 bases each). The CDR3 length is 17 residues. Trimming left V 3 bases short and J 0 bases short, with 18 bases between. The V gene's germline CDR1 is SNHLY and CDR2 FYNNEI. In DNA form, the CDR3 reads TGTGCCAGCAGTGACGGGGCAGGGCGAGGAACCTCCTACGAGCAGTACTTC. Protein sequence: CASSDGAGRGTSYEQYF. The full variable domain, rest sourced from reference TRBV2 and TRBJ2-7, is EPEVTQTPSHQVTQMGQEVILRCVPISNHLYFYWYRQILGQKVEFLVSFYNNEISEKSEIFDDQFSVERPDGSNFTLKIRSTKLEDSAMYFCASSDGAGRGTSYEQYFGPGTRLTVT.

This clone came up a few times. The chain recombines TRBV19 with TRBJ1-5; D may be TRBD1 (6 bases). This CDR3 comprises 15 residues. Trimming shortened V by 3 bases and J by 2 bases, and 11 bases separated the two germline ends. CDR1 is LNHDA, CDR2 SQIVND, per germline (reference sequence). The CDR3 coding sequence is TGTGCCAGTAGTATTCGGGGGCGCGGCAATCAGCCCCAGCATTTT. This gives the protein CASSIRGRGNQPQHF. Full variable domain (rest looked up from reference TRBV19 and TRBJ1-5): DGGITQSPKYLFRKEGQNVTLSCEQNLNHDAMYWYRQDPGQGLRLIYYSQIVNDFQKGDIAEGYSVSREKKESFPLTVTSAQKNPTAFYLCASSIRGRGNQPQHFGDGTRLSIL.

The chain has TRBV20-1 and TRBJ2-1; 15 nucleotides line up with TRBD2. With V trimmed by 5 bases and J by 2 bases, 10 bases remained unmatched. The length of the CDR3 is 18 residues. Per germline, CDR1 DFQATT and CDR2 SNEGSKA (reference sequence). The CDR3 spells CSAGLPGLAGGPYNEQFF. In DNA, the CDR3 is TGCAGTGCTGGCTTGCCGGGACTAGCGGGAGGCCCCTACAATGAGCAGTTCTTC.

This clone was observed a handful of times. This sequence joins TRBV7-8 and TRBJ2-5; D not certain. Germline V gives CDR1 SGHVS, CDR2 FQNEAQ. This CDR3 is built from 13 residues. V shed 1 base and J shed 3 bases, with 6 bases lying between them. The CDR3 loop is CASSLGLKETQYF. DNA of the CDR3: TGTGCCAGCAGCTTAGGACTGAAAGAGACCCAGTACTTC.

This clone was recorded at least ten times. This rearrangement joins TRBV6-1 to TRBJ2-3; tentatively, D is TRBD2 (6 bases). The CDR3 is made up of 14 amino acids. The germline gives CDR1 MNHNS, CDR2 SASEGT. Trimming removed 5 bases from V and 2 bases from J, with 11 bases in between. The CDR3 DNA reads TGTGCCAGCAGTACGGGACTCTTCACAGATACGCAGTATTTT. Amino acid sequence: CASSTGLFTDTQYF.

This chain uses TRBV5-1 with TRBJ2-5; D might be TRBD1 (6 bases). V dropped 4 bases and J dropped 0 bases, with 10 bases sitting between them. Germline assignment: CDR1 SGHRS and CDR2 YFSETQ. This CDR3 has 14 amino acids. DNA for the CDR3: TGCGCCAGCAGCATCACAGGGAACCAAGAGACCCAGTACTTC. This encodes CASSITGNQETQYF. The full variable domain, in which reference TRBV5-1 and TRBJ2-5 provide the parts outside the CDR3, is KAGVTQTPRYLIKTRGQQVTLSCSPISGHRSVSWYQQTPGQGLQFLFEYFSETQRNKGNFPGRFSGRQFSNSRSEMNVSTLELGDSALYLCASSITGNQETQYFGPGTRLLVL.

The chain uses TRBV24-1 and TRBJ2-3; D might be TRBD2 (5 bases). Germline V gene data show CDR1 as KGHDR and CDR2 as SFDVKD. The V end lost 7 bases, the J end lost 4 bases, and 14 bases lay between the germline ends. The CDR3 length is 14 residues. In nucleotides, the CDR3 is TGTGCCACCAGGGAAAGCGGTTTCGCAGATACGCAGTATTTT. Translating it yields CATRESGFADTQYF.

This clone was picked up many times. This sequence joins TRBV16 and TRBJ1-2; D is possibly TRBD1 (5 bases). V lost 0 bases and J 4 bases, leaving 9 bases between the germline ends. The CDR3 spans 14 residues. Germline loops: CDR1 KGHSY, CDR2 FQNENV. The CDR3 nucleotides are TGTGCCAGCAGCCAATCTATGACAGTCTATGGCTACACCTTC. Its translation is CASSQSMTVYGYTF.

The CDR3 region has the DNA TGCAGTGCTAGAGATGGAACTAGCGGCTCCTACGAGCAGTACTTC. Translating gives CSARDGTSGSYEQYF. V and J are TRBV20-1 and TRBJ2-7; TRBD2 matches 8 bases. CDR1 is DFQATT and CDR2 is SNEGSKA in the germline V gene (reference sequence). CDR3 length: 15 amino acids. V dropped 0 bases and J dropped 0; count of bases not matched to a gene: 4.

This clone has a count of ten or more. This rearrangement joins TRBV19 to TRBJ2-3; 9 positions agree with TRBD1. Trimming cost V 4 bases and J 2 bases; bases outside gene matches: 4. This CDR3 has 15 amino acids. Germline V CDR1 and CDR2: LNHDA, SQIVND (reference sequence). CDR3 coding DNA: TGTGCCAGTAGTAAGGACAGGGGTAACACAGATACGCAGTATTTT. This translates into CASSKDRGNTDTQYF.

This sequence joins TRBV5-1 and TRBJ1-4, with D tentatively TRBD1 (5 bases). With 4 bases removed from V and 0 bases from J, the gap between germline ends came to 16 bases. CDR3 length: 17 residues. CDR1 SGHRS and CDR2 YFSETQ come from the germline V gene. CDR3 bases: TGCGCCAGCAGCGTACAGGCTAGAGGGGCAACTAATGAAAAACTGTTTTTT. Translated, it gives CASSVQARGATNEKLFF.

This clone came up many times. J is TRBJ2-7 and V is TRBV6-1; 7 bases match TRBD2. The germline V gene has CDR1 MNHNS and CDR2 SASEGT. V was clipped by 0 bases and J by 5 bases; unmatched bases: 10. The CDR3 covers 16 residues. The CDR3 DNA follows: TGTGCCAGCAGTGAAGCACCGGGCGGGAGTATCCACGAGCAGTACTTC. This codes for CASSEAPGGSIHEQYF.

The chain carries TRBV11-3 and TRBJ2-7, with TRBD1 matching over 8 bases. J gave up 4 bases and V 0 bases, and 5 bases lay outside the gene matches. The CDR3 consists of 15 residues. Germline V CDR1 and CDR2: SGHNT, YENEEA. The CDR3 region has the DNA TGTGCCAGCAGCTTAGAACGAGGACAGGGTTACGAGCAGTACTTC. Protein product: CASSLERGQGYEQYF.

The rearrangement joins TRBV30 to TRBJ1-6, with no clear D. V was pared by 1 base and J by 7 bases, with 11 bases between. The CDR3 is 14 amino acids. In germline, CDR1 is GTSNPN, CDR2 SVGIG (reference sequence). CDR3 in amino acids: CAWSGWGDNSPLHF. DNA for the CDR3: TGTGCCTGGAGTGGCTGGGGTGACAATTCACCCCTCCACTTT.

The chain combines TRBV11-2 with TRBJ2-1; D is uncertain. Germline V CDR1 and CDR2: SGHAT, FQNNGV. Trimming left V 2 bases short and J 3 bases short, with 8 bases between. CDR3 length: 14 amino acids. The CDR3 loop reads CASSLIGDYNEQFF. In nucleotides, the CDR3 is TGTGCCAGCAGCTTAATTGGAGACTACAATGAGCAGTTCTTC.

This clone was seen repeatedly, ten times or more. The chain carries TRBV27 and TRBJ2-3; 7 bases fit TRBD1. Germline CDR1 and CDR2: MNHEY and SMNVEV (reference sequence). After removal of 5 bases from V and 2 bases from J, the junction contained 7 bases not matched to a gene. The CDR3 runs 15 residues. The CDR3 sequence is CASSLLGTATDTQYF. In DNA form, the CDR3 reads TGTGCCAGCAGTCTGCTCGGGACAGCCACAGATACGCAGTATTTT.

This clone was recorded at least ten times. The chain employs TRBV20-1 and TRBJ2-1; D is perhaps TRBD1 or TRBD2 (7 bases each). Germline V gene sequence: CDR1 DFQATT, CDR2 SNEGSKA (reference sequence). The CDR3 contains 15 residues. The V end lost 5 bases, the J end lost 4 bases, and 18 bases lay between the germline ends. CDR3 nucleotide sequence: TGCAGTGCTGGGAAGACAGGGAGGGAATACAATGAGCAGTTCTTC. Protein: CSAGKTGREYNEQFF.

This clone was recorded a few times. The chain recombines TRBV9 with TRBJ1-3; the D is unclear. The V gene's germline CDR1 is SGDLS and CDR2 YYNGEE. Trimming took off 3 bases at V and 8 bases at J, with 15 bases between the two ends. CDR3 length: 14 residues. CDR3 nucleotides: TGTGCCAGCAGCGCCTCTGGTTTGTCGGACACCATATATTTT. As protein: CASSASGLSDTIYF.

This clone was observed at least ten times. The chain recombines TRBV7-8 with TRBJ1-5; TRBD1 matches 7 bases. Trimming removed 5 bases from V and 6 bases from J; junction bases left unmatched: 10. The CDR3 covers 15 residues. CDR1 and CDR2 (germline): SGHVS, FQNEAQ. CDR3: CASSPGRGVGQPQHF. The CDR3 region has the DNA TGTGCCAGCAGCCCAGGCAGGGGGGTGGGTCAGCCCCAGCATTTT. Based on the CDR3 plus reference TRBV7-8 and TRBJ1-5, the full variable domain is GAGVSQSPRYKVAKRGQDVALRCDPISGHVSLFWYQQALGQGPEFLTYFQNEAQLDKSGLPSDRFFAERPEGSVSTLKIQRTQQEDSAVYLCASSPGRGVGQPQHFGDGTRLSIL.